The entry that follows covers one T cell receptor beta chain sequence. The antigen remains unidentified. These data belong to a study of shared clonotypes between healthy human individuals. Overall study: Donors had three CD4 naive, three CD4 memory, two CD8 naive and one CD8 memory plate apiece.

Germline CDR1 reads SNHLY; CDR2 reads FYNNEI. After removal of 4 bases from V and 2 bases from J, the junction contained 7 bases not matched to a gene. The CDR3 totals 16 residues. For each subset, genomic DNA was distributed in equal portions over several immunoSEQ plates. TCRdb's table, derived via immunoSEQ multiplex PCR, lists solely in-frame clones and lacks some. Altogether some 2.1 million clones are present, just over 90% being singletons, with the ten largest covering roughly 1.7%. Study findings and constraints: Some naive CD4 clonotypes, around 4.7%, turned up in common across several donors.

CD45RO-negative CD8 cells positively selected for CCR7 made up the naive population, which excluded terminally differentiated effector memory CD45RA+ cells. Donors were Caucasian adults residing in Nashville, Tennessee, USA. The sequence derives from a young man in good health. Some clones in this sample may be carry-over from other donors' samples. The source material was naive CD8+ T cells from PBMCs. This chain uses TRBV2 with TRBJ2-7; 11 bases map to TRBD2. The CDR3 coding sequence is TGTGCCAGCAGTGGGGGTAGCGGGAGGGCCACCTACGAGCAGTACTTC. It encodes CASSGGSGRATYEQYF. Full variable domain (missing parts from reference TRBV2 and TRBJ2-7): EPEVTQTPSHQVTQMGQEVILRCVPISNHLYFYWYRQILGQKVEFLVSFYNNEISEKSEIFDDQFSVERPDGSNFTLKIRSTKLEDSAMYFCASSGGSGRATYEQYFGPGTRLTVT.